This is a list of T cell receptor beta chains from one sample in a study of response to subunit inactivated influenza vaccine. One entry per CDR3 protein results from TCRdb running MiXCR on the RT-PCR reads. Among about 650,000 distinct CDR3 sequences listed, 15% to 19% were seen once. Sample: PBMCs from blood, taken about 11 days after vaccination. Source of these receptors: a man aged 45 to 65 who received an inactivated influenza vaccine. Both conserved end residues are part of each CDR3. A D gene is named only where the DNA matches it firmly. Only some rows state a clone size, as once, few, many or a class for expanded clones.

D gene	V gene	J gene	clone size	CDR3 protein	CDR3 DNA
NA	TRBV5-1	TRBJ1-1	few	CASSLQPTNTEAFF	TGCGCCAGCAGCTTGCAACCAACGAACACTGAAGCTTTCTTT
NA	TRBV12-3/TRBV12-4	TRBJ1-1	NA	CASSTPVAGPNTEAFF	TGTGCCAGCAGCACCCCCGTTGCGGGGCCGAACACTGAAGCTTTCTTT
NA	TRBV6-1	TRBJ2-2	few	CASSEGSFNTGELFF	TGTGCCAGCAGTGAAGGGTCCTTCAACACCGGGGAGCTGTTTTTT
NA	TRBV7-3	TRBJ2-1	few	CASSATPGPEQFF	TGTGCCAGCAGCGCCACGCCGGGACCCGAGCAGTTCTTC
TRBD2	TRBV20-1	TRBJ2-2	NA	CSARGGGLAGEVRDTGELFF	TGCAGTGCTAGGGGTGGGGGGCTAGCGGGAGAAGTCAGAGACACCGGGGAGCTGTTTTTT
TRBD2	TRBV20-1	TRBJ2-7	NA	CSARDTSGGARYEQYF	TGCAGTGCTAGAGATACTAGCGGGGGGGCCCGCTACGAGCAGTACTTC
NA	TRBV20-1	TRBJ1-2	NA	CSASSPDYTF	TGCAGTGCTAGCAGTCCGGACTACACCTTC
NA	TRBV4-1	TRBJ1-2	NA	CASSHPGVYGYTF	TGCGCCAGCAGCCATCCGGGGGTCTATGGCTACACCTTC
TRBD2	TRBV20-1	TRBJ2-1	NA	CSAPTSAYNEQFF	TGCAGTGCCCCGACTAGCGCCTACAATGAGCAGTTCTTC
TRBD1	TRBV29-1	TRBJ1-6	NA	CSVRYRGNSPLHF	TGCAGCGTGCGATACAGGGGGAATTCACCCCTCCACTTT
TRBD1	TRBV6-5	TRBJ2-7	NA	CASSYRPGQGNEQYF	TGTGCCAGCAGTTACCGTCCGGGACAGGGGAACGAGCAGTACTTC
NA	TRBV15	TRBJ2-7	NA	CATSMRRDAYEQYF	TGTGCCACCAGCATGCGGCGGGATGCCTACGAGCAGTACTTC
NA	TRBV28	TRBJ2-3	many	CASITGAAADTQYF	TGTGCCAGCATTACGGGGGCCGCAGCAGATACGCAGTATTTT
TRBD1	TRBV20-1	TRBJ2-1	NA	CSAELDRGYEQFF	TGCAGTGCTGAACTGGACAGGGGCTATGAGCAGTTCTTC
NA	TRBV14	TRBJ2-2	few	CASSSLIPGSNTGELFF	TGTGCCAGCAGCTCGCTAATTCCGGGATCGAACACCGGGGAGCTGTTTTTT
NA	TRBV5-1	TRBJ2-7	few	CASSLEGSILYEQYF	TGCGCCAGCAGCTTGGAAGGGAGTATCCTCTACGAGCAGTACTTC
TRBD2	TRBV20-1	TRBJ2-4	few	CSAREPSGRLAKNIQYF	TGCAGTGCTAGAGAGCCTAGCGGGAGGTTGGCCAAAAACATTCAGTACTTC
NA	TRBV18	TRBJ2-1	NA	CASSLFSSGTGYNEQFF	TGTGCCAGCTCACTCTTCAGTTCGGGGACTGGTTACAATGAGCAGTTCTTC
NA	TRBV12-3/TRBV12-4	TRBJ2-3	few	CASHPSGWADTQYF	TGTGCCAGCCACCCCTCGGGGTGGGCCGATACGCAGTATTTT
TRBD2	TRBV28	TRBJ2-4	NA	CASSLAAGGRGIQYF	TGTGCCAGCTCCTTGGCGGCGGGAGGGAGAGGCATTCAGTACTTC
NA	TRBV20-1	TRBJ2-6	NA	CSARDYRESSGANVLTF	TGCAGTGCTAGAGATTACAGGGAGAGCTCTGGGGCCAACGTCCTGACTTTC
TRBD2	TRBV27	TRBJ2-3	NA	CASTGGLADTQYF	TGTGCCAGCACGGGGGGTCTGGCAGATACGCAGTATTTT
NA	TRBV7-9	TRBJ1-1	NA	CASTLNSALSQAFF	TGTGCCAGCACCTTAAACAGCGCCCTATCCCAGGCTTTCTTT
TRBD1	TRBV12-3/TRBV12-4	TRBJ1-4	few	CASSPGQGVGEKLFF	TGTGCCAGCAGTCCCGGACAGGGGGTCGGTGAAAAACTGTTTTTT
NA	TRBV5-1	TRBJ2-7	many	CASSLGYSEQYF	TGCGCCAGCAGCTTGGGGTATTCCGAGCAGTACTTC
TRBD2	TRBV7-2	TRBJ2-7	few	CASSLVGGMPSYEQYF	TGTGCCAGCAGCTTAGTCGGGGGGATGCCCTCCTACGAGCAGTACTTC
NA	TRBV7-2	TRBJ2-1	few	CASRVSVSEQFF	TGTGCCAGCAGAGTTTCGGTCTCTGAGCAGTTCTTC
TRBD2	TRBV28	TRBJ2-7	NA	CASSDGTSGRVYEQYF	TGTGCCAGCAGTGATGGGACTAGCGGGAGAGTTTACGAGCAGTACTTC
NA	TRBV7-8	TRBJ1-1	many	CASSLEMGTEAFF	TGTGCCAGCAGCTTAGAGATGGGGACTGAAGCTTTCTTT
NA	TRBV14	TRBJ2-2	NA	CASQGTPGELFF	TGTGCCAGCCAGGGAACCCCCGGGGAGCTGTTTTTT
TRBD2	TRBV12-3/TRBV12-4	TRBJ2-5	few	CASRGLAGGETQYF	TGTGCCAGCAGGGGACTAGCGGGGGGGGAGACCCAGTACTTC
NA	TRBV12-3/TRBV12-4	TRBJ1-4	few	CASSQQVSREKLFF	TGTGCCAGCAGTCAACAGGTGTCTCGTGAAAAACTGTTTTTT
NA	TRBV10-2	TRBJ1-1	NA	CASRGGDEAFF	TGCGCCAGCAGAGGGGGGGATGAAGCTTTCTTT
NA	TRBV20-1	TRBJ2-1	few	CSADGGDNEQFF	TGCAGTGCCGACGGTGGGGACAATGAGCAGTTCTTC
TRBD1	TRBV27	TRBJ2-7	many	CASSLLGGRYEQYF	TGTGCCAGCAGTTTATTAGGGGGCCGGTACGAGCAGTACTTC
TRBD1	TRBV29-1	TRBJ2-5	NA	CSISGQLQETQYF	TGCAGCATTTCGGGACAGCTCCAAGAGACCCAGTACTTC
NA	TRBV9	TRBJ2-7	few	CASSPLSGWRYEQYF	TGTGCCAGCAGCCCTCTCTCCGGGTGGAGGTACGAGCAGTACTTC
TRBD1	TRBV20-1	TRBJ1-2	NA	CSARDRGGKDGYTF	TGCAGTGCTAGAGATAGAGGGGGCAAGGATGGCTACACCTTC
TRBD2	TRBV5-1	TRBJ2-5	few	CASSRSGGLRRETQYF	TGCGCCAGCAGCCGGAGCGGGGGGTTAAGAAGGGAGACCCAGTACTTC
NA	TRBV29-1	TRBJ1-1	NA	CSVHDRGTEAFF	TGCAGCGTACACGATCGGGGCACTGAAGCTTTCTTT